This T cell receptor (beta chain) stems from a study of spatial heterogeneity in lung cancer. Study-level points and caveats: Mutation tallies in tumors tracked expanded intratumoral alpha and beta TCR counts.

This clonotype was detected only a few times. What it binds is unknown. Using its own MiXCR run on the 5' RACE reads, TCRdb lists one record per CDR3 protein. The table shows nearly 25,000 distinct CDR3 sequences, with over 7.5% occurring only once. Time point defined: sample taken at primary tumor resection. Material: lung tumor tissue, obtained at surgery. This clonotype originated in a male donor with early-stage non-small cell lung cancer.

CDR3 protein: CASSKQTGTPEGETQYF. The CDR3 nucleotides are TGTGCCAGCAGCAAGCAGACTGGGACACCGGAGGGGGAGACCCAGTACTTC. The chain joins TRBV9 to TRBJ2-5; D is possibly TRBD1 or TRBD2 (6 bases each). CDR1 and CDR2 from the germline V gene are SGDLS and YYNGEE. This CDR3 comprises 17 residues. V gave up 4 bases and J gave up 5 bases, with 24 bases separating them. Supplemented by reference TRBV9 and TRBJ2-5, the full variable domain reads DSGVTQTPKHLITATGQRVTLRCSPRSGDLSVYWYQQSLDQGLQFLIQYYNGEERAKGNILERFSAQQFPDLHSELNLSSLELGDSALYFCASSKQTGTPEGETQYFGPGTRLLVL.